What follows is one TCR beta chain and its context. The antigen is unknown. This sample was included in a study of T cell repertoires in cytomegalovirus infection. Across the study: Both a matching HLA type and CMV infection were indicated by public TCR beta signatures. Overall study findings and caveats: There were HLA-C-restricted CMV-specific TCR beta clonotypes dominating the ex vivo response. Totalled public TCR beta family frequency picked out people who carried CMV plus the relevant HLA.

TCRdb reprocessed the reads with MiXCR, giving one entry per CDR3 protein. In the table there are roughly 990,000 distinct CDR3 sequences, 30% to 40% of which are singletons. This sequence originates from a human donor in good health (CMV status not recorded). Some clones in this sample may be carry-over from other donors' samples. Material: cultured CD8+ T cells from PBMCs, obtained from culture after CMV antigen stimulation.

CDR3 DNA: TGTGCCAGCAGTTTCGGGACTACTCTCACAGATACGCAGTATTTT. The encoded protein is CASSFGTTLTDTQYF. The chain links TRBV27 to TRBJ2-3; 7 bases line up with TRBD2. Trimming removed 3 bases from V and 2 bases from J; junction bases left unmatched: 5. CDR1 and CDR2 from the germline V gene are MNHEY and SMNVEV (reference sequence). This CDR3 contains 15 residues.